The rows below give T cell receptor beta chains drawn from one sample of a study of Tregs in tolerant kidney transplant recipients. Assay: immunoSEQ multiplex PCR; the TCRdb copy retains only in-frame clones and omits some. The sample carries approximately 260,000 clones, about 86% recorded once. Material for sequencing was CD4+ T cells from blood. These receptors all come from a human donor in good health. Both conserved end residues are part of each CDR3. The D gene is left open where the match is weak. Expanded clones are given a class, and other clones once, few, many or no size at all.

V gene: TRBV7-6
J gene: TRBJ1-1
clone size: -
D gene: TRBD1
CDR3 protein: CASSLTTGVNTEAFF
CDR3 DNA: TGTGCCAGCAGCTTAACGACAGGGGTGAACACTGAAGCTTTCTTT

V gene: TRBV11-2
J gene: TRBJ1-6
clone size: few
D gene: -
CDR3 protein: CASSPTQGMSSPLHF
CDR3 DNA: TGTGCCAGCAGCCCCACGCAGGGGATGAGTTCACCCCTCCACTTT

V gene: TRBV30
J gene: TRBJ1-3
clone size: -
D gene: -
CDR3 protein: CAWSGSLGNTIYF
CDR3 DNA: TGTGCCTGGAGCGGCTCTCTTGGAAACACCATATATTTT

V gene: TRBV5-5
J gene: TRBJ2-1
clone size: -
D gene: TRBD2
CDR3 protein: CASSGLAGTNEQFF
CDR3 DNA: TGTGCCAGCAGCGGACTAGCGGGGACCAATGAGCAGTTCTTC

V gene: TRBV28
J gene: TRBJ1-4
clone size: -
D gene: -
CDR3 protein: CATMNEKLFF
CDR3 DNA: TGTGCCACGATGAATGAAAAACTGTTTTTT

V gene: TRBV6-5
J gene: TRBJ2-7
clone size: -
D gene: -
CDR3 protein: CARPSEQYF
CDR3 DNA: TGTGCCAGGCCTTCCGAGCAGTACTTC

V gene: TRBV2
J gene: TRBJ1-1
clone size: -
D gene: -
CDR3 protein: CASSVGRTEAFF
CDR3 DNA: TGTGCCAGCAGTGTTGGGCGGACTGAAGCTTTCTTT

V gene: TRBV5-6
J gene: TRBJ2-5
clone size: -
D gene: -
CDR3 protein: CASSSRGETQYF
CDR3 DNA: TGTGCCAGCAGCTCCAGGGGAGAGACCCAGTACTTC

V gene: TRBV6-5
J gene: TRBJ2-7
clone size: once
D gene: TRBD1
CDR3 protein: CASNLQGYEQYF
CDR3 DNA: TGTGCCAGCAACTTACAGGGGTACGAGCAGTACTTC

V gene: TRBV6-1
J gene: TRBJ2-1
clone size: -
D gene: TRBD1
CDR3 protein: CASSEGQGFYNEQFF
CDR3 DNA: TGTGCCAGCAGTGAAGGACAGGGGTTCTACAATGAGCAGTTCTTC

V gene: TRBV5-6
J gene: TRBJ2-5
clone size: -
D gene: -
CDR3 protein: CASSLDREGETQYF
CDR3 DNA: TGTGCCAGCAGCTTAGACAGGGAGGGAGAGACCCAGTACTTC

V gene: TRBV5-4
J gene: TRBJ2-7
clone size: -
D gene: TRBD2
CDR3 protein: CASSFGTSGSYEQYF
CDR3 DNA: TGTGCCAGCAGCTTCGGGACTAGCGGTTCCTACGAGCAGTACTTC

V gene: TRBV5-1
J gene: TRBJ1-3
clone size: few
D gene: -
CDR3 protein: CASRPWDARSGNTIYF
CDR3 DNA: TGCGCCAGCAGACCTTGGGACGCCCGCTCTGGAAACACCATATATTTT